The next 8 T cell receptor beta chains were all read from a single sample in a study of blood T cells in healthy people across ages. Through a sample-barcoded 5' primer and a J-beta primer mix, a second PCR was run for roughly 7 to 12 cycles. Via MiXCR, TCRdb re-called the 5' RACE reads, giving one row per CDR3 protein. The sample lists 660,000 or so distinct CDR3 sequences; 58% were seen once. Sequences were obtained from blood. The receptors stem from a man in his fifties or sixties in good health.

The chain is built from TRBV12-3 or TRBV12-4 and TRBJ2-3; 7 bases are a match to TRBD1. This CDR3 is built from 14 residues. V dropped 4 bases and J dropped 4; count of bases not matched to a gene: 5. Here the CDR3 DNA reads TGTGCCAGCAGTTCTCCCGGGACAGCAGATACGCAGTATTTT. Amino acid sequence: CASSSPGTADTQYF.

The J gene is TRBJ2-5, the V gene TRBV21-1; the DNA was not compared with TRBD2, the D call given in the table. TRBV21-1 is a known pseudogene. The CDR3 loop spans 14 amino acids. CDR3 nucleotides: TGTGCCAGCAGCCCGGGGGGGTGGCAAGAGACCCAGTACTTC. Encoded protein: CASSPGGWQETQYF.

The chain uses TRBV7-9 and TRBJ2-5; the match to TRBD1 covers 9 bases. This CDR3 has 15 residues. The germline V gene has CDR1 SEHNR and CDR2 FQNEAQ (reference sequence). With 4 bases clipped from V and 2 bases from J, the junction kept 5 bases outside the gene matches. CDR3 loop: CASSWGTGNQETQYF. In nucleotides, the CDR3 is TGTGCCAGCAGCTGGGGGACAGGGAATCAAGAGACCCAGTACTTC.

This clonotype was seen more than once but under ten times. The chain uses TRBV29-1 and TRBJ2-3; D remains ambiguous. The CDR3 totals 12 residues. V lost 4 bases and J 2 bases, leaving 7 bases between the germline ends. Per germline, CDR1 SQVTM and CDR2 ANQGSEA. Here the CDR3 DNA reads TGCAGCGTTGGTGACAACACAGATACGCAGTATTTT. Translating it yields CSVGDNTDTQYF.

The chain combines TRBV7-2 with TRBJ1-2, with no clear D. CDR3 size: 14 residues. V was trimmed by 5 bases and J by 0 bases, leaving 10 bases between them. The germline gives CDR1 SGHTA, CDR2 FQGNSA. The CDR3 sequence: CASSPGPSNYGYTF. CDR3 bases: TGTGCCAGCAGCCCGGGCCCTTCTAACTATGGCTACACCTTC.

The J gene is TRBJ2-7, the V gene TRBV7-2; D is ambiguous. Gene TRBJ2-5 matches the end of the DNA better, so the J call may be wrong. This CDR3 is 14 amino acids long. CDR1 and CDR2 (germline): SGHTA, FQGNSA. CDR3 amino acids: CASRKMVPGETQYF. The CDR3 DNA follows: TGTGCCAGCAGGAAGATGGTCCCCGGGGAGACCCAGTACTTC.

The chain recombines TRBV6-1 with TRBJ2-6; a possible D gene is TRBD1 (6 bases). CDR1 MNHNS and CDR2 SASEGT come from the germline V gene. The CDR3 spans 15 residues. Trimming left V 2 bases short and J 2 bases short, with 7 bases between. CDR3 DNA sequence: TGTGCCAGCAGTGAACGGACAGCTGGGGCCAACGTCCTGACTTTC. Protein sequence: CASSERTAGANVLTF.

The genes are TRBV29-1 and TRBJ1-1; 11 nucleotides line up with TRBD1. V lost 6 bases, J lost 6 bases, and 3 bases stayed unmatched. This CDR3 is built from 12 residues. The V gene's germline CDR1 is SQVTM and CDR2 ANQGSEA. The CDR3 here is CSVGQGEAEAFF. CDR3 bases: TGCAGCGTGGGACAGGGGGAAGCTGAAGCTTTCTTT.